What follows are 32 T cell receptor beta chains derived from one specimen sequenced in a study of vaccination and CD4 T cells after COVID-19. This sample's time point: late sampling 161 to 241 days after vaccination in three convalescent patients. TCRdb reprocessed the PCR reads with MiXCR, giving one entry per CDR3 protein. This table holds 30,000 to 40,000 distinct CDR3 sequences, 36% found once. This specimen consisted of CD4+ T cells from blood, obtained about 7 months after SARS-CoV-2 vaccination. The receptors stem from a human donor who had recovered from COVID-19.

In its sample, this clonotype was seen a few times. The V call is TRBV10-3, the J call TRBJ1-6; tentative D call: TRBD1 (6 bases). Trimming pared 6 bases from V and 5 bases from J, leaving 14 bases between. CDR3 length: 15 residues. Germline V lookup: CDR1 ENHRY, CDR2 SYGVKD. CDR3 sequence (DNA): TGTGCCATCAGCGAACGGACAGTCAATAATTCACCCCTCCACTTT. Translating it yields CAISERTVNNSPLHF.

This sequence joins TRBV2 and TRBJ2-1, with 10 bases identical to TRBD1. The V and J ends lost 8 bases and 6 bases, in that order; junction bases with no gene match: 4. The CDR3 totals 13 residues. From germline, CDR1 is SNHLY and CDR2 FYNNEI. The CDR3 nucleotides read TGTGCCAGCTTTGGACAGGGGGGCAATGAGCAGTTCTTC. Encoded protein: CASFGQGGNEQFF.

V usage is TRBV7-9 and J usage is TRBJ2-2, with 13 bases identical to TRBD2. Germline CDR1 SEHNR, CDR2 FQNEAQ (reference sequence). The CDR3 loop spans 17 amino acids. V lost 5 bases to trimming and J lost 2 bases; unmatched junction nucleotides: 5. CDR3: CASSDRTSGGNTGELFF. CDR3 coding DNA: TGTGCCAGCAGCGACAGGACTAGCGGGGGTAACACCGGGGAGCTGTTTTTT. The full variable domain, completed using reference TRBV7-9 and TRBJ2-2, is DTGVSQNPRHKITKRGQNVTFRCDPISEHNRLYWYRQTLGQGPEFLTYFQNEAQLEKSRLLSDRFSAERPKGSFSTLEIQRTEQGDSAMYLCASSDRTSGGNTGELFFGEGSRLTVL.

This clonotype appeared once. V usage is TRBV19 and J usage is TRBJ2-2; a possible D gene is TRBD1 (5 bases). Trimming removed 4 bases at V and 0 bases at J, with 9 bases between. CDR3 size: 15 residues. In germline, CDR1 is LNHDA, CDR2 SQIVND (reference sequence). Written as DNA, the CDR3 is TGTGCCAGTAGTAGGAGACAGACGAACACCGGGGAGCTGTTTTTT. Amino acid sequence: CASSRRQTNTGELFF.

This clonotype was observed a few times. This chain uses TRBV6-4 with TRBJ1-6, with no clear D. The V end lost 3 bases, the J end lost 10 bases, and 16 bases lay between the germline ends. Germline V lookup: CDR1 MRHNA, CDR2 SNTAGT. This CDR3 spans 15 amino acids. The CDR3 region is CASSEQHGDGSPLHF. The CDR3 nucleotides read TGTGCCAGCAGTGAACAACACGGAGATGGATCACCCCTCCACTTT.

The V call is TRBV28, the J call TRBJ2-2; no reliable D call. Germline loops: CDR1 MDHEN, CDR2 SYDVKM. V was shortened by 0 bases and J by 3 bases, with 8 bases between the two germline ends. The CDR3 spans 15 residues. CDR3 protein: CASSLWTLDTGELFF. For the CDR3, the DNA is TGTGCCAGCAGTTTATGGACCCTCGACACCGGGGAGCTGTTTTTT.

The chain has TRBV5-4 and TRBJ1-5; D call uncertain. The V gene lost 0 bases and the J gene lost 4 bases, with 8 bases spanning the gap. The CDR3 runs 14 residues. Germline CDR1 and CDR2: SGHNT and YYREEE (reference sequence). The DNA of the CDR3 is TGTGCCAGCAGCTTGGGGGGAATTAATCAGCCCCAGCATTTT. It codes for CASSLGGINQPQHF.

This chain links TRBV6-2 or TRBV6-3 with TRBJ2-3; the D gene is possibly TRBD1 (6 bases). The germline gives CDR1 MNHEY, CDR2 SVGEGT. The CDR3 consists of 13 residues. V was clipped by 5 bases and J by 5 bases, with 11 bases between them. The DNA of the CDR3 is TGTGCCAGCAGTCCCACAGGGCTAGATACGCAGTATTTT. Encoded protein: CASSPTGLDTQYF.

V gene TRBV7-9 combines with J gene TRBJ2-1; tentative D call: TRBD1 (7 bases). In germline, CDR1 is SEHNR, CDR2 FQNEAQ (reference sequence). The CDR3 contains 13 residues. The V end was cut by 4 bases, the J end by 13 bases, with 17 bases between. The CDR3 region has the DNA TGTGCCAGCAGCTCCAACTCACAGGGGACTCAGTTCTTC. Protein sequence: CASSSNSQGTQFF. Looking up the rest from reference TRBV7-9 and TRBJ2-1 gives the full variable domain: DTGVSQNPRHKITKRGQNVTFRCDPISEHNRLYWYRQTLGQGPEFLTYFQNEAQLEKSRLLSDRFSAERPKGSFSTLEIQRTEQGDSAMYLCASSSNSQGTQFFGPGTRLTVL.

This clonotype was seen a handful of times. The genes are TRBV28 and TRBJ1-2; 11 positions match TRBD1. The CDR3 has 14 residues. V dropped 8 bases and J dropped 4; count of bases not matched to a gene: 6. Germline CDR1 is MDHEN and CDR2 is SYDVKM. The CDR3 DNA is TGTGCCAGCGGGCGGGGACAGGGGGGCTATGGCTACACCTTC. Its protein product is CASGRGQGGYGYTF.

The V call is TRBV2, the J call TRBJ2-1, with TRBD2 matching 7 bases. V lost 1 base to trimming and J lost 7 bases; unmatched junction nucleotides: 4. The CDR3 totals 14 residues. The germline V gene encodes CDR1 SNHLY and CDR2 FYNNEI. For the CDR3, the DNA is TGTGCCAGCAGTGAAGGGGGAGGGCGGAATGAGCAGTTCTTC. Protein sequence: CASSEGGGRNEQFF.

CDR3 amino acids: CATSRDLPLAGLSNEQFF. CDR3 sequence (DNA): TGTGCCACCAGCAGAGATCTACCCCTAGCGGGATTGTCCAATGAGCAGTTCTTC. This chain connects TRBV15 to TRBJ2-1, with 9 bases aligning to TRBD2. The V segment lost 0 bases and the J segment 6 bases; nucleotides outside the gene matches: 12. The CDR3 length is 18 residues. CDR1 is LNHNV, CDR2 YYDKDF, per germline (reference sequence).

The chain couples TRBV28 to TRBJ2-7; a weak D match, TRBD1 (6 bases). The CDR3 has 13 amino acids. Germline V gives CDR1 MDHEN, CDR2 SYDVKM. The V end lost 4 bases, the J end lost 3 bases, and 10 bases lay between the germline ends. The CDR3: CASSWGQDYEQYF. DNA for the CDR3: TGTGCCAGCAGTTGGGGACAAGACTACGAGCAGTACTTC.

V usage is TRBV20-1 and J usage is TRBJ2-7, with 13 positions matching TRBD2. Trimming at V came to 4 bases and at J to 12 bases, leaving 15 bases not matched to a gene. The CDR3 length is 15 residues. Germline lookup yields CDR1 DFQATT and CDR2 SNEGSKA (reference sequence). The DNA of the CDR3 is TGCAGTGCTATGAACTTTGGGACTAGCGGGGCGGGTATGTACTTC. It translates to CSAMNFGTSGAGMYF.

For the CDR3, the DNA is TGCAGCGTTCCTGACAGGCCCCTTGACCCCCAGCATTTT. Translating it yields CSVPDRPLDPQHF. The chain combines TRBV29-1 with TRBJ1-5; D is perhaps TRBD1 (6 bases). The CDR3 has 13 amino acids. With 5 bases removed from V and 10 bases from J, the gap between germline ends came to 18 bases. Germline V gene data show CDR1 as SQVTM and CDR2 as ANQGSEA.

The chain couples TRBV21-1 to TRBJ2-3; the table names TRBD1, a call not compared with the DNA. TRBV21-1 is annotated as a pseudogene. The CDR3 runs 14 residues. The CDR3 DNA is TGTGCCAGCAGCACGACAGGGAGCACAGATACGCAGTATTTT. Amino acids: CASSTTGSTDTQYF.

This clonotype was observed a handful of times. This chain connects TRBV7-9 to TRBJ2-1, with D possibly matching TRBD2 (6 bases). The ends were cut back, 5 bases at V and 4 bases at J, with 15 bases in the middle. CDR1 and CDR2 (germline): SEHNR, FQNEAQ (reference sequence). This CDR3 spans 15 amino acids. The DNA for the CDR3 is TGTGCCAGCAGCCCCCGGGACTCGCCATACAATGAGCAGTTCTTC. Residues: CASSPRDSPYNEQFF. Together with reference TRBV7-9 and TRBJ2-1, the CDR3 gives the full variable domain: DTGVSQNPRHKITKRGQNVTFRCDPISEHNRLYWYRQTLGQGPEFLTYFQNEAQLEKSRLLSDRFSAERPKGSFSTLEIQRTEQGDSAMYLCASSPRDSPYNEQFFGPGTRLTVL.

This clonotype was observed a single time. V is TRBV27 and J is TRBJ2-2, with 11 bases aligning to TRBD2. V was clipped by 5 bases and J by 1 base; unmatched bases: 6. In germline, CDR1 is MNHEY, CDR2 SMNVEV (reference sequence). The CDR3 runs 17 residues. DNA of the CDR3: TGTGCCAGCAGTCGAAGAACTAGCGGGAGGAACACCGGGGAGCTGTTTTTT. Amino acid sequence: CASSRRTSGRNTGELFF.

This clonotype was observed a handful of times. This sequence joins TRBV15 and TRBJ2-1; 8 bases align to TRBD2. With 5 bases clipped from V and 8 bases from J, the junction kept 11 bases outside the gene matches. CDR3 length equals 15 residues. Germline CDR1 reads LNHNV; CDR2 reads YYDKDF (reference sequence). For the CDR3, the DNA is TGTGCCACCAGCGCCAGGAGCGGGAGTAGGGATGAGCAGTTCTTC. As protein: CATSARSGSRDEQFF.

This clonotype is deemed medium-sized. The chain combines TRBV20-1 with TRBJ1-1; D is unclear. The CDR3 has 15 amino acids. The germline gives CDR1 DFQATT, CDR2 SNEGSKA (reference sequence). Trimming removed 3 bases at V and 2 bases at J, with 16 bases between. CDR3 region: CSASSPLTANTEAFF. The CDR3 DNA sequence: TGCAGTGCTAGTTCCCCCCTTACAGCCAACACTGAAGCTTTCTTT.

This sequence joins TRBV7-2 and TRBJ2-7; D is unresolved. CDR1 SGHTA and CDR2 FQGNSA come from the germline V gene. Trimming stripped 1 base from V and 2 bases from J, with 3 bases between. The CDR3 is made up of 12 amino acids. CDR3 nucleotide sequence: TGTGCCAGCAGCTTAGAAACCTACGAGCAGTACTTC. Translating it yields CASSLETYEQYF.

The V and J genes are TRBV7-9 and TRBJ1-3, with D unclear. Germline values: CDR1 SEHNR, CDR2 FQNEAQ (reference sequence). Trimming cost V 6 bases and J 4 bases, with 10 bases left between them. The length of the CDR3 is 13 residues. The CDR3 DNA reads as TGTGCCAGCAGATTAAACGAGGGAAACACCATATATTTT. This gives the protein CASRLNEGNTIYF.

The V gene is TRBV11-2, the J gene TRBJ2-5, with D perhaps matching TRBD1 (5 bases). The CDR3 covers 12 residues. Per germline, CDR1 SGHAT and CDR2 FQNNGV. V gave up 4 bases and J gave up 5 bases, with 8 bases separating them. The DNA of the CDR3 is TGTGCCAGCAGCTCTCCAGGGGAGACCCAGTACTTC. Amino acid sequence: CASSSPGETQYF.

This clonotype came up a few times. The CDR3 spells CASNYGSYEQFF. For the CDR3, the DNA is TGTGCCAGCAATTACGGGAGCTATGAGCAGTTCTTC. V is TRBV7-9 and J is TRBJ2-1; D is possibly TRBD2 (6 bases). V lost 7 bases and J 8 bases, leaving 12 bases between the germline ends. This CDR3 spans 12 amino acids. The germline CDR1 and CDR2 sequences are SEHNR and FQNEAQ (reference sequence).

This chain joins TRBV5-1 and TRBJ1-2; TRBD1 matches at 7 bases. With 0 bases clipped from V and 7 bases from J, the junction kept 9 bases outside the gene matches. The CDR3 runs to 15 residues. Germline V gene lookup returns CDR1 SGHRS and CDR2 YFSETQ. The CDR3 nucleotides read TGCGCCAGCAGCTTGGGACCGACAGGGTCGGGTGGCTACACCTTC. Translation gives CASSLGPTGSGGYTF.

The V and J genes are TRBV28 and TRBJ2-1; perhaps D is TRBD1 or TRBD2 (5 bases each). CDR1 and CDR2 from the germline V gene are MDHEN and SYDVKM. Trimming took off 5 bases at V and 9 bases at J, with 20 bases between the two ends. The CDR3 covers 15 residues. DNA for the CDR3: TGTGCCAGCAGTCAACCTCGGGACGACGCCGGTGAGCAGTTCTTC. Translated, it gives CASSQPRDDAGEQFF.

V and J are TRBV15 and TRBJ2-6; possibly TRBD2 for D (7 bases). This CDR3 spans 20 amino acids. CDR1 is LNHNV, CDR2 YYDKDF, per germline (reference sequence). With 1 base removed from V and 1 base from J, the gap between germline ends came to 20 bases. CDR3 DNA: TGTGCCACCAGCAGAGGGGGGGCGGGGGCGTTTCGGTCTGGGGCCAACGTCCTGACTTTC. Translating gives CATSRGGAGAFRSGANVLTF.

This clonotype is medium-sized. This chain connects TRBV15 to TRBJ1-5; tentatively, D is TRBD1 (5 bases). Germline values: CDR1 LNHNV, CDR2 YYDKDF (reference sequence). This CDR3 is 15 amino acids long. V lost 5 bases and J 0 bases, leaving 11 bases between the germline ends. The CDR3 nucleotides read TGTGCCACCAGCCGGGACGGAAATAGCAATCAGCCCCAGCATTTT. Residues: CATSRDGNSNQPQHF.

The genes are TRBV19 and TRBJ1-2; D not resolved. Trimming left V 7 bases short and J 8 bases short, with 14 bases between. This CDR3 has 12 residues. The germline V gene has CDR1 LNHDA and CDR2 SQIVND (reference sequence). CDR3 DNA: TGTGCCAGTACCGGTTCCCTGTCCGGCTACACCTTC. Its translation: CASTGSLSGYTF.

The J gene is TRBJ2-3, the V gene TRBV11-2; weak D call: TRBD1 (6 bases). Germline values: CDR1 SGHAT, CDR2 FQNNGV. V dropped 6 bases and J dropped 0 bases, with 13 bases sitting between them. CDR3 length: 15 amino acids. In DNA form, the CDR3 reads TGTGCCAGCAGTTTCTGGGGGCCGAGCACAGATACGCAGTATTTT. Its protein is CASSFWGPSTDTQYF.

On this clonotype itself: A junction end diverges from the germline sequence, so it may reflect a read error. CDR3 amino acids: CAGSITGRAYEQYF. DNA of the CDR3: TGTGCCGGCAGTATTACCGGGAGGGCCTACGAGCAGTACTTC. The rearrangement uses TRBV6-2 or TRBV6-3 and TRBJ2-7, with TRBD2 matching over 8 bases. The CDR3 runs to 14 residues. The germline V gene encodes CDR1 MNHEY and CDR2 SVGEGT.

The CDR3, as DNA: TGCAGTGCCGAGGGGGCCGGCAATCAGCCCCAGCATTTT. As protein: CSAEGAGNQPQHF. The V and J genes are TRBV20-1 and TRBJ1-5, with TRBD1 identical over 7 bases. CDR1 DFQATT and CDR2 SNEGSKA come from the germline V gene (reference sequence). The CDR3 totals 13 residues. The V and J ends lost 6 bases and 2 bases, in that order; junction bases with no gene match: 4.